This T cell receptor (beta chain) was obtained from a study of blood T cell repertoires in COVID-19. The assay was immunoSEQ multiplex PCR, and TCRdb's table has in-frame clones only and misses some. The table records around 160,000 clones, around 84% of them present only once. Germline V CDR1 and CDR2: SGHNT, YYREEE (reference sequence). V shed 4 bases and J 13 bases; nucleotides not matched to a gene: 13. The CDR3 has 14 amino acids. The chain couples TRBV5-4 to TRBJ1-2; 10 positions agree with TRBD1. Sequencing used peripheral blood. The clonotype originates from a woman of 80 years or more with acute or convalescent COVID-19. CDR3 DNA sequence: TGTGCCAGCAGCAACCGGACAGGGGGGAATGTCCCCACCTTC. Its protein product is CASSNRTGGNVPTF.